These 13 T cell receptor beta chains came from one sample sequenced in a study of shared clonotypes between healthy human individuals. Clones were read by immunoSEQ multiplex PCR, and TCRdb kept only the in-frame ones, dropping some. The top ten clones hold roughly 0.34% of a sample with a few million clones, 85% to 95% of them seen once. Input material: naive CD4+ T cells from PBMCs. As to subset: CD45RA+ positively selected. Receptors were obtained from a man younger than 30 in good health. Some clones in this sample may be carry-over from other donors' samples.

The chain employs TRBV5-5 and TRBJ2-3; D might be TRBD1 (5 bases). CDR1 and CDR2 (germline): SGHKS, YYEKEE (reference sequence). The CDR3 sequence is 15 residues long. Trimming took 4 bases from V and 8 from J, leaving 20 bases between them. The CDR3 sequence: CASSPRTTLHGTQYF. CDR3 DNA: TGTGCCAGCAGCCCGAGGACAACACTCCACGGTACGCAGTATTTT.

CDR3 protein: CASTWTVDRTDTQYF. The CDR3, as DNA: TGTGCCAGCACTTGGACAGTTGATAGAACAGATACGCAGTATTTT. This chain links TRBV28 with TRBJ2-3; the D gene is possibly TRBD1 (6 bases). Germline CDR1 reads MDHEN; CDR2 reads SYDVKM. The CDR3 loop spans 15 amino acids. V was trimmed by 7 bases and J by 3 bases, leaving 17 bases between them. Looking up the rest from reference TRBV28 and TRBJ2-3 gives the full variable domain: DVKVTQSSRYLVKRTGEKVFLECVQDMDHENMFWYRQDPGLGLRLIYFSYDVKMKEKGDIPEGYSVSREKKERFSLILESASTNQTSMYLCASTWTVDRTDTQYFGPGTRLTVL.

J is TRBJ2-6 and V is TRBV19, with a tentative D call TRBD2 (7 bases). Trimming removed 11 bases at V and 2 bases at J, with 28 bases between. Germline CDR1 and CDR2: LNHDA and SQIVND (reference sequence). The CDR3 contains 19 residues. Written as DNA, the CDR3 is TGTGCCTCCTCCACAACAGGGAGGGGATTTGGGCCTGGGGCCAACGTCCTGACTTTC. It encodes CASSTTGRGFGPGANVLTF.

This clone has only a few counts. Here the CDR3 DNA reads TGTGCCAGTAGTATTAACAGGAACTTAGAAAAACTGTTTTTT. This gives the protein CASSINRNLEKLFF. V gene TRBV19 combines with J gene TRBJ1-4; TRBD1 might be the D (5 bases). Trimming took off 3 bases at V and 8 bases at J, with 13 bases between the two ends. The CDR3 length is 14 residues. The V gene's germline CDR1 is LNHDA and CDR2 SQIVND (reference sequence).

The CDR3 protein is CASSLDSSGIYDEQFF. The CDR3, as DNA: TGTGCCAGCAGCTTAGATAGTAGCGGGATATACGATGAGCAGTTCTTC. V and J are TRBV7-3 and TRBJ2-1; TRBD2 matches at 8 bases. The junction had 11 bases not matched to a gene; V was cut back by 2 bases and J by 8 bases. The germline gives CDR1 SGHTA, CDR2 FQGTGA. CDR3 length: 16 amino acids.

The chain is built from TRBV2 and TRBJ1-5, with TRBD1 matching over 8 bases. The germline CDR1 and CDR2 sequences are SNHLY and FYNNEI. The CDR3 is made up of 15 amino acids. Trimming took 5 bases from V and 6 from J; bases not matched to a gene: 9. The CDR3 is CASSRFQGAIQPQHF. The CDR3 bases are TGTGCCAGCAGTAGGTTCCAGGGGGCTATTCAGCCCCAGCATTTT.

V usage is TRBV28 and J usage is TRBJ1-1; D gene unclear. CDR3 length equals 12 residues. Trimming left V 2 bases short and J 11 bases short, with 12 bases between. Germline loops: CDR1 MDHEN, CDR2 SYDVKM. In nucleotides, the CDR3 is TGTGCCAGCAGTTTAACTACCGAGAATGCTTTCTTT. Amino acid sequence: CASSLTTENAFF.

V and J are TRBV6-5 and TRBJ2-6; 7 bases agree with TRBD1. The CDR3 length is 13 residues. Germline V gene data show CDR1 as MNHEY and CDR2 as SVGAGI. The trim removed 4 bases at V and 13 bases at J, leaving 7 bases unmatched. The CDR3 spells CASSSRQGRVLTF. CDR3 nucleotide sequence: TGTGCCAGCAGTTCCCGACAGGGTCGGGTCCTGACTTTC.

The rearrangement uses TRBV10-3 and TRBJ1-2; no clear D. Germline V gives CDR1 ENHRY, CDR2 SYGVKD. V gave up 0 bases and J gave up 4 bases, with 12 bases separating them. The CDR3 loop spans 15 amino acids. CDR3 loop: CAISESRDHGYGYTF. The DNA for the CDR3 is TGTGCCATCAGTGAGTCGCGGGATCATGGCTATGGCTACACCTTC.

V and J are TRBV2 and TRBJ2-5, with a possible D match to TRBD2 (6 bases). V was pared by 6 bases and J by 5 bases, with 13 bases between. Germline CDR1 is SNHLY and CDR2 is FYNNEI. The CDR3 has 13 amino acids. The CDR3 DNA is TGTGCCAGCAGGGGAGGTCGGGCGGAGACCCAGTACTTC. Amino acid sequence: CASRGGRAETQYF.

The chain recombines TRBV7-4 with TRBJ2-5; 15 positions agree with TRBD2. J was trimmed by 1 base and V by 10 bases; bases with no gene match: 13. Germline CDR1 is SGHVT and CDR2 is SQSDAQ. The CDR3 covers 18 residues. The CDR3 loop reads CATPGLAGGRILQETQYF. The CDR3 coding sequence is TGTGCCACACCGGGACTAGCGGGAGGACGAATTCTCCAAGAGACCCAGTACTTC.

V is TRBV5-1 and J is TRBJ2-7, with D perhaps given as TRBD1 or TRBD2 (6 bases each). CDR1 is SGHRS and CDR2 is YFSETQ in the germline V gene. V shed 7 bases and J shed 2 bases, with 19 bases lying between them. This CDR3 spans 15 amino acids. DNA of the CDR3: TGCGCCAGCGGGGGAGGACTCAGGGACACCTACGAGCAGTACTTC. This translates into CASGGGLRDTYEQYF.

The CDR3 DNA reads as TGTGCCAGCAGTGAACAGGGGACTCCTTTGGGCGGGGAGCTGTTTTTT. This sequence encodes CASSEQGTPLGGELFF. This rearrangement joins TRBV2 to TRBJ2-2; D is possibly TRBD1 or TRBD2 (6 bases each). V lost 2 bases and J lost 7, with 17 bases in between. The CDR3 has 16 amino acids. Germline lookup yields CDR1 SNHLY and CDR2 FYNNEI.